This T cell receptor (beta chain) was documented in a study of blood T cell repertoires in COVID-19 (dated by TCRdb to 2020 to 2021). For the study in its entirety: Collaborator samples came from the United States, Italy and Spain and covered acute and convalescent phases of COVID-19. The material from the prospective study consisted of cDNA or gDNA derived from T cells, B-cell-depleted T cells, or PBMCs. Subjects who had been exposed to COVID-19, were actively infected with it, or had recovered from it provided the deeply sampled blood TCRbeta repertoires that made up the dataset. The repertoires were made available in a free public database intended to serve as a resource for research on the immune response to SARS-CoV-2. Samples came from the ongoing ImmuneRACE study (first 160 participants) plus 1,254 subjects from 6 global collaborators. The sample metadata nearly always contained a de-identified subject ID, COVID-19 status, age in years and sex. HLA class I and class II types, where available, came from metadata supplied by the sample provider rather than from assay-based typing.

Notes on this clone: Its antigen target is currently unknown. Qualities for individual bases were not recorded, and no much larger clone is one base off.

The immunoSEQ Assay, a bias-controlled multiplex PCR, was used to amplify TCRbeta CDR3 regions from genomic DNA. As for the original processing: The number of nucleated cells in each sample was estimated by amplification of reference gene primers within the assay. To quantify the absolute abundance of each unique TCRbeta CDR3 rearrangement, sequence reads were collapsed and filtered. For each sample, productive Simpson clonality was calculated by taking the square root of Simpson's diversity index across productive rearrangements. This is the immuneACCESS table as TCRdb keeps it, with only in-frame sequences that have V and J called. A part of the clones is gone; compared with another copy, unresolved V genes explain less than half, and the rest is unexplained. V, J and clone size derive from that table, while D and trimming were established from the DNA sequence. The sample includes about 69,000 clones, with approximately 79% observed a single time. The ten largest clones represent 45% to 60% of the sample.

Each collaborating institution followed its own protocols to collect whole blood in K2EDTA tubes. Collaborator samples were shipped for TCRbeta analysis as frozen whole blood, isolated PBMCs, or DNA extracted from either sample type. Overall results and qualifications from the work: Clinical and demographic metadata were provided uncurated, with the amount varying by source and participant.

Sequenced material: peripheral blood. The source of this sequence is a human donor in a cohort sampled during active COVID-19.

The DNA sequence follows: TGTGCCAGCAGACTATCAGGGGGCGTCCCCGGGGAGCTGTTTTTT. Translated, this gives CASRLSGGVPGELFF. The V and J segments used are TRBV7-9 and TRBJ2-2; 8 bases in the middle match TRBD1. From cysteine to phenylalanine, the CDR3 is 15 amino acids long. The retained sequence is limited to the CDR3, 45 bases, with the frame set at the first base. V trim: 6 bases; J trim: 6 bases; unmatched bases: 9. According to the germline V gene (reference sequence), CDR1 reads SEHNR and CDR2 reads FQNEAQ.